This T cell receptor (beta chain) was captured by sequencing in a study of blood T cell repertoires in COVID-19. Study context: T cells, B-cell-depleted T cells, or PBMCs supplied cDNA or gDNA.

Germline CDR1 is LNHNV and CDR2 is YYDKDF (reference sequence). The CDR3 is 15 residues long. The ends were cut back, 0 bases at V and 0 bases at J, with 8 bases in the middle. This clone was observed a single time. The protocol was immunoSEQ multiplex PCR, while the TCRdb copy is restricted to in-frame clones and leaves out a portion. The sample carries 200,000 to 300,000 clones, about 87% recorded once. Study members were between roughly 18 and 90 years old and lived in some 26 US regions. Sequences were obtained from PBMCs or T cells enriched from blood (not recorded which). The chain joins TRBV15 to TRBJ1-2; unclear D gene. The clonotype originates from a woman aged 25 to 45 with acute COVID-19. CDR3 coding DNA: TGTGCCACCAGCAGAGACTCGTCCGCTAACTATGGCTACACCTTC. Translated, it gives CATSRDSSANYGYTF.